Listed below are T cell receptor beta chains from one sample, sequenced in a study of blood T cell repertoires in COVID-19. TCRdb's copy holds only in-frame clones and misses some; the assay was immunoSEQ multiplex PCR. The table includes roughly 89,000 clones, approximately 78% detected once. The specimen sequenced was peripheral blood. Receptors originate from a woman at least 80 years old with acute or convalescent COVID-19. CDR3s include the opening cysteine and the closing phenylalanine or tryptophan. D genes are given only for firm matches. Size tells how often a clone was seen (once, few, many) or the class of an expanded clone, and some rows leave it out.

CDR3aa: CASRVQAINNSPLHF
CDR3nt: TGTGCCAGCAGGGTACAGGCGATCAATAATTCACCCCTCCACTTT
len: 15
d_gene: .
abundance: .
j_gene: TRBJ1-6
v_gene: TRBV6-4

CDR3aa: CASSQPGQGGGNTIYF
CDR3nt: TGTGCCAGCAGCCAACCGGGACAGGGGGGCGGAAACACCATATATTTT
len: 16
d_gene: TRBD1
abundance: .
j_gene: TRBJ1-3
v_gene: TRBV3-1/TRBV3-2

CDR3aa: CASSKQDRGVSNQPQHF
CDR3nt: TGTGCCAGCAGCAAACAGGACAGGGGAGTTAGCAATCAGCCCCAGCATTTT
len: 17
d_gene: TRBD1
abundance: .
j_gene: TRBJ1-5
v_gene: TRBV7-8

CDR3aa: CASSLYGGATGEQYF
CDR3nt: TGTGCCAGCAGCTTATACGGGGGGGCCACTGGGGAGCAGTACTTC
len: 15
d_gene: TRBD2
abundance: .
j_gene: TRBJ2-7
v_gene: TRBV7-9

CDR3aa: CASRLGGGAKNIQYF
CDR3nt: TGTGCCAGCAGACTCGGGGGAGGGGCCAAAAACATTCAGTACTTC
len: 15
d_gene: TRBD2
abundance: .
j_gene: TRBJ2-4
v_gene: TRBV6-5

CDR3aa: CASSLGSAGNTEAFF
CDR3nt: TGTGCCAGCAGCTTAGGCAGTGCGGGGAACACTGAAGCTTTCTTT
len: 15
d_gene: .
abundance: .
j_gene: TRBJ1-1
v_gene: TRBV7-6

CDR3aa: CASSPLGTGISYEQYF
CDR3nt: TGTGCCAGCTCACCACTTGGGACAGGGATCTCCTACGAGCAGTACTTC
len: 16
d_gene: TRBD1
abundance: few
j_gene: TRBJ2-7
v_gene: TRBV18

CDR3aa: CASSLSGVDEKLFF
CDR3nt: TGTGCCAGCAGCTTGTCAGGGGTGGATGAAAAACTGTTTTTT
len: 14
d_gene: .
abundance: .
j_gene: TRBJ1-4
v_gene: TRBV5-6

CDR3aa: CASSQQGDKLFF
CDR3nt: TGTGCCAGCAGTCAACAGGGGGATAAACTGTTTTTT
len: 12
d_gene: TRBD1
abundance: .
j_gene: TRBJ1-4
v_gene: TRBV27

CDR3aa: CASSQATGLYGYTF
CDR3nt: TGTGCCAGCAGCCAAGCCACAGGGCTATATGGCTACACCTTC
len: 14
d_gene: .
abundance: .
j_gene: TRBJ1-2
v_gene: TRBV3-1/TRBV3-2

CDR3aa: CASSPTAGNYGYTF
CDR3nt: TGTGCCAGCAGCCCCACCGCAGGGAACTATGGCTACACCTTC
len: 14
d_gene: .
abundance: .
j_gene: TRBJ1-2
v_gene: TRBV9

CDR3aa: CASSYRGETQYF
CDR3nt: TGTGCCAGCAGCTACAGGGGCGAGACCCAGTACTTC
len: 12
d_gene: TRBD1
abundance: .
j_gene: TRBJ2-5
v_gene: TRBV27

CDR3aa: CASSRTSGGYEQYF
CDR3nt: TGTGCCAGCAGCCGGACTAGCGGGGGATACGAGCAGTACTTC
len: 14
d_gene: TRBD2
abundance: .
j_gene: TRBJ2-7
v_gene: TRBV7-6

CDR3aa: CASKQGDSRKPQHF
CDR3nt: TGTGCCAGCAAACAGGGTGATAGTAGAAAGCCCCAGCATTTT
len: 14
d_gene: .
abundance: once
j_gene: TRBJ1-5
v_gene: TRBV28

CDR3aa: CASTSRGRPWGNEQFF
CDR3nt: TGTGCCAGCACCTCGCGGGGGAGACCCTGGGGCAATGAGCAGTTCTTC
len: 16
d_gene: TRBD2
abundance: .
j_gene: TRBJ2-1
v_gene: TRBV28

CDR3aa: CASSEDHYSGNTIYF
CDR3nt: TGTGCCAGCAGTGAAGACCACTACTCTGGAAACACCATATATTTT
len: 15
d_gene: .
abundance: .
j_gene: TRBJ1-3
v_gene: TRBV6-1

CDR3aa: CASSPAGGDEQFF
CDR3nt: TGTGCCAGCAGCCCCGCTGGAGGGGATGAGCAGTTCTTC
len: 13
d_gene: .
abundance: .
j_gene: TRBJ2-1
v_gene: TRBV7-9

CDR3aa: CASARGVLNYGYTF
CDR3nt: TGTGCCAGCGCCCGAGGAGTTCTGAACTATGGCTACACCTTC
len: 14
d_gene: .
abundance: .
j_gene: TRBJ1-2
v_gene: TRBV27

CDR3aa: CATSDWAGEVTDTQYF
CDR3nt: TGTGCCACCAGTGATTGGGCCGGGGAAGTGACAGATACGCAGTATTTT
len: 16
d_gene: .
abundance: few
j_gene: TRBJ2-3
v_gene: TRBV24-1

CDR3aa: CASSPGDPGELFF
CDR3nt: TGTGCCAGCAGCCCGGGGGACCCCGGGGAGCTGTTTTTT
len: 13
d_gene: .
abundance: .
j_gene: TRBJ2-2
v_gene: TRBV3-1/TRBV3-2

CDR3aa: CASSEIRDDTQYF
CDR3nt: TGTGCCAGCAGTGAAATTCGGGATGATACGCAGTATTTT
len: 13
d_gene: .
abundance: .
j_gene: TRBJ2-3
v_gene: TRBV2

CDR3aa: CASSSGRGRSGAGANVLTF
CDR3nt: TGTGCCAGCAGCTCCGGCCGTGGTAGGTCGGGGGCTGGGGCCAACGTCCTGACTTTC
len: 19
d_gene: .
abundance: few
j_gene: TRBJ2-6
v_gene: TRBV7-6

CDR3aa: CASSLNAGNTEAFF
CDR3nt: TGTGCCAGCAGCTTGAATGCGGGGAACACTGAAGCTTTCTTT
len: 14
d_gene: .
abundance: .
j_gene: TRBJ1-1
v_gene: TRBV5-4

CDR3aa: CASSLKPLRGTYEQYF
CDR3nt: TGTGCCAGCAGTTTAAAGCCGTTAAGGGGGACCTACGAGCAGTACTTC
len: 16
d_gene: .
abundance: .
j_gene: TRBJ2-7
v_gene: TRBV27

CDR3aa: CASSTDISGYTF
CDR3nt: TGTGCCAGCAGTACCGACATCTCTGGCTACACCTTC
len: 12
d_gene: .
abundance: .
j_gene: TRBJ1-2
v_gene: TRBV6-2/TRBV6-3

CDR3aa: CASSLEYWRVSYEQYF
CDR3nt: TGTGCCAGCAGCTTAGAATACTGGAGGGTCTCCTACGAGCAGTACTTC
len: 16
d_gene: .
abundance: few
j_gene: TRBJ2-7
v_gene: TRBV7-9

CDR3aa: CASSPEGTSGEKTQYF
CDR3nt: TGTGCCAGCAGCCCCGAAGGGACTAGCGGGGAGAAGACCCAGTACTTC
len: 16
d_gene: TRBD2
abundance: .
j_gene: TRBJ2-5
v_gene: TRBV11-3